The clone carrying this T cell receptor (beta chain) appeared a single time. What it recognizes is unknown. This sample is drawn from a study of OX40 agonist ivuxolimab in advanced cancers. Only in-frame clones appear in the TCRdb table, and some are missing; sequencing was by immunoSEQ multiplex PCR. The sample records 95,000 to 100,000 clones, about 80% being singletons. Findings and limits, study-wide: Nonresponders included some who also had low normalized T-cell clonal expansion. Among T cells, CD8+ cells averaged more expanded clones than CD4+ cells.

Germline assignment: CDR1 SGHTA and CDR2 FQGNSA. V lost 0 bases and J lost 7, with 13 bases in between. This CDR3 has 15 amino acids. The receptor comes from an adult with an advanced solid tumor such as melanoma, head and neck, liver or kidney cancer. The chain recombines TRBV7-2 with TRBJ2-1, with a tentative D call TRBD2 (7 bases). Specimen: CD4+ or CD8+ T cells sorted from blood, collected in a trial of the OX40 agonist ivuxolimab. The CDR3 loop reads CASSLAGGPANEQFF. As DNA, the CDR3 is TGTGCCAGCAGCTTAGCGGGGGGGCCGGCTAATGAGCAGTTCTTC.